These 10 T cell receptor beta chains share one sample of origin, sequenced in a study of blood T cell repertoires in COVID-19 (dated by TCRdb to between 2020 and 2021). The protocol used for the library was the immunoSEQ multiplex PCR assay. This immuneACCESS table, as held by TCRdb, lists in-frame sequences with V and J called but not all clones. Of the missing ones, under half trace to an unresolved V gene in checked studies; the others have no known cause. This sample has about 350,000 clones in its table, and roughly 89% of those were observed once. The ten largest clones add up to 3% to 4% of the sample. The source material was peripheral blood. The receptor set was obtained from an older woman with COVID-19, enrolled during active disease.

This clone was detected only once. The rearrangement uses TRBV28 and TRBJ1-1, with 9 bases aligning to TRBD1. Per the germline V gene, CDR1 is MDHEN and CDR2 is SYDVKM. This CDR3 region has 14 residues. The ends lost 9 bases at V and 1 base at J; junction bases unmatched: 6. CDR3 coding DNA: TGTGCCAGTACGGGACAGGGCGGGAACACTGAAGCTTTCTTT. Amino acid sequence: CASTGQGGNTEAFF.

This clone was seen more than once but under ten times. This same CDR3 is encoded by further DNA sequences in the sample. The rearrangement links TRBV7-2 to TRBJ2-7, with a weak D call TRBD1 (5 bases). V was pared by 4 bases and J by 4 bases, with 8 bases between. The CDR3 loop spans 12 amino acids. CDR1 is SGHTA and CDR2 is FQGNSA in the germline V gene. DNA of the CDR3: TGTGCCAGCAGCTCCCAGGGTTACGAGCAGTACTTC. Encoded protein: CASSSQGYEQYF.

The chain is built from TRBV25-1 and TRBJ1-3, with D possibly being TRBD1 (6 bases). Looked up from germline, CDR1 is MGHDK and CDR2 is SYGVNS. The CDR3 totals 14 residues. Trimming removed 6 bases at V and 4 bases at J, with 13 bases between. The CDR3 DNA reads TGTGCCAGCAGCAGGGGATTACAGGGAAACACCATATATTTT. This translates into CASSRGLQGNTIYF.

The CDR3 bases are TGTGCCAGCAGCCGAACTAGCGGGGGAGGGACCGGGGAGCTGTTTTTT. It specifies CASSRTSGGGTGELFF. J is TRBJ2-2 and V is TRBV4-2, with TRBD2 matching 11 bases. This CDR3 has 16 residues. Trimming at V came to 4 bases and at J to 5 bases, leaving 6 bases not matched to a gene. The germline CDR1 and CDR2 sequences are LGHNA and YNFKEQ.

V usage is TRBV7-9 and J usage is TRBJ2-1, with 7 bases lining up with TRBD1. This CDR3 is 15 amino acids long. Germline CDR1 is SEHNR and CDR2 is FQNEAQ (reference sequence). The J segment lost 0 bases and the V segment lost 5 bases, leaving 4 bases of the junction unmatched. In DNA, the CDR3 is TGTGCCAGCAGCCCGACAGGGAACTCCTACAATGAGCAGTTCTTC. Amino acid sequence: CASSPTGNSYNEQFF.

The chain links TRBV20-1 to TRBJ2-3; D ambiguous. This CDR3 has 13 amino acids. Germline V CDR1 and CDR2: DFQATT, SNEGSKA (reference sequence). Trimming stripped 3 bases from V and 2 bases from J, with 9 bases between. The CDR3 DNA is TGCAGTGCTAGTATCGTTCTCACAGATACGCAGTATTTT. The encoded protein is CSASIVLTDTQYF.

The chain links TRBV6-1 to TRBJ2-7; D gene uncertain. V gave up 2 bases and J gave up 0 bases, with 32 bases separating them. Germline V lookup: CDR1 MNHNS, CDR2 SASEGT. The CDR3 loop spans 22 amino acids. DNA for the CDR3: TGTGCCAGCAGTGAATATGCCCCGTCAGTCGAGAAGAGGTTAGGTCTCTCCTACGAGCAGTACTTC. This gives the protein CASSEYAPSVEKRLGLSYEQYF.

V usage is TRBV4-2 and J usage is TRBJ2-1, with 12 bases that match TRBD2. Unmatched junction bases numbered 5, after V lost 0 bases and J lost 5 bases. CDR3 size: 17 residues. Germline CDR1 is LGHNA and CDR2 is YNFKEQ. In nucleotides, the CDR3 is TGTGCCAGCAGCCAAGAGTGGCTAGCGGGGGGGGACAATGAGCAGTTCTTC. It specifies CASSQEWLAGGDNEQFF.

Concerning this clone itself: Here the CDR3 omits its conserved ending phenylalanine or tryptophan, so a read error is the likely source. It is unclear where the CDR3 begins or ends on the DNA, so no DNA is shown, and the CDR3 is as TCRdb lists it. The V gene is TRBV10-3, the J gene TRBJ1-1; the table's D gene call, TRBD1, was not cross checked with the DNA. Germline CDR1 reads ENHRY; CDR2 reads SYGVKD. Both ends counted, the CDR3 spans 12 residues. This CDR3 is CAIRNPQGRGLL.

V is TRBV4-1 and J is TRBJ1-5, with D unresolved. CDR1 and CDR2 from the germline V gene are MGHRA and YSYEKL. The CDR3 runs 17 residues. Trimming stripped 0 bases from V and 0 bases from J, with 12 bases between. The CDR3 nucleotides read TGCGCCAGCAGCCAAGATCAAGGACTGAGTAGCAATCAGCCCCAGCATTTT. Residues: CASSQDQGLSSNQPQHF.